This passage covers 14 T cell receptor beta chains from one sample sequenced in a study of cytomegalovirus exposure and HLA in healthy donors. The PCR made use of 60 Vbeta and 13 Jbeta primers. Clones were read by immunoSEQ multiplex PCR, and TCRdb kept only the in-frame ones, dropping some. The table has about 160,000 clones, roughly 80% seen once. The sequenced sample consisted of PBMCs. These receptors were collected from a woman younger than 45 in good health and CMV-seropositive.

About this clone: This sample includes further DNA sequences coding for the same CDR3. V usage is TRBV6-5 and J usage is TRBJ1-1; the match to TRBD1 covers 8 bases. The J segment lost 1 base and the V segment lost 0 bases, leaving 1 base of the junction unmatched. CDR1 and CDR2 (germline): MNHEY, SVGAGI. This CDR3 comprises 15 residues. As DNA, the CDR3 is TGTGCCAGCAGTTACTCAGGACAGGGGAACACTGAAGCTTTCTTT. Protein sequence: CASSYSGQGNTEAFF.

This clone was seen only once. The chain is built from TRBV20-1 and TRBJ2-1; D perhaps matches TRBD2 (5 bases). The CDR3 contains 11 residues. The germline V gene has CDR1 DFQATT and CDR2 SNEGSKA (reference sequence). V was cut by 3 bases and J by 7 bases, with 7 bases left in between. The CDR3 region has the DNA TGCAGTGCTAGGGTAGCGAATGAGCAGTTCTTC. This codes for CSARVANEQFF.

The chain joins TRBV27 to TRBJ1-1; D is unresolved. V was pared by 3 bases and J by 7 bases, with 15 bases between. In germline, CDR1 is MNHEY, CDR2 SMNVEV (reference sequence). The CDR3 contains 14 residues. CDR3 protein: CASSLSGYRVEAFF. The CDR3 DNA is TGTGCCAGCAGTTTGTCGGGGTATAGGGTTGAAGCTTTCTTT.

This chain joins TRBV19 and TRBJ1-1; TRBD1 matches at 8 bases. V shed 7 bases and J 1 base; nucleotides not matched to a gene: 5. Germline CDR1 is LNHDA and CDR2 is SQIVND (reference sequence). CDR3 length equals 14 residues. The CDR3 reads CASTPGQENTEAFF. In DNA form, the CDR3 reads TGTGCCAGTACTCCGGGACAGGAGAACACTGAAGCTTTCTTT. The full variable domain, its missing parts supplied by reference TRBV19 and TRBJ1-1, is DGGITQSPKYLFRKEGQNVTLSCEQNLNHDAMYWYRQDPGQGLRLIYYSQIVNDFQKGDIAEGYSVSREKKESFPLTVTSAQKNPTAFYLCASTPGQENTEAFFGQGTRLTVV.

This chain uses TRBV28 with TRBJ1-1; TRBD1 aligns across 8 bases. The ends lost 5 bases at V and 1 base at J; junction bases unmatched: 6. The V gene's germline CDR1 is MDHEN and CDR2 SYDVKM. The CDR3 has 15 amino acids. CDR3 in DNA: TGTGCCAGCAGTCTCCCCGGGACAGGGAACACTGAAGCTTTCTTT. It yields the protein CASSLPGTGNTEAFF.

On this clone: The junction departs from the called germline gene at one end, perhaps through a read error. The genes are TRBV25-1 and TRBJ1-4, with 8 bases identical to TRBD1. This CDR3 region has 14 residues. The germline CDR1 and CDR2 sequences are MGHDK and SYGVNS. CDR3 in DNA: TGTGCCGGCAGGGACAGGCGGTGGGATGAAAAACTGTTTTTT. This sequence encodes CAGRDRRWDEKLFF.

The rearrangement joins TRBV2 to TRBJ2-5; 7 nucleotides agree with TRBD1. The length of the CDR3 is 13 residues. In germline, CDR1 is SNHLY, CDR2 FYNNEI. With V trimmed by 7 bases and J by 4 bases, 6 bases remained unmatched. CDR3 nucleotide sequence: TGTGCCAGCATAGGACAGGCCGGAGAGACCCAGTACTTC. This translates into CASIGQAGETQYF. The full variable domain, completed using reference TRBV2 and TRBJ2-5, is EPEVTQTPSHQVTQMGQEVILRCVPISNHLYFYWYRQILGQKVEFLVSFYNNEISEKSEIFDDQFSVERPDGSNFTLKIRSTKLEDSAMYFCASIGQAGETQYFGPGTRLLVL.

V is TRBV6-1 and J is TRBJ1-6; D is possibly TRBD1 (5 bases). Germline V gene sequence: CDR1 MNHNS, CDR2 SASEGT. The CDR3 contains 18 residues. V lost 1 base and J 6 bases, leaving 19 bases between the germline ends. In nucleotides, the CDR3 is TGTGCCAGCAGTGAAGGGGTGGAGGGGCCAACTGCTAATTCACCCCTCCACTTT. Amino acids: CASSEGVEGPTANSPLHF.

This clone was recorded only once. The chain recombines TRBV4-3 with TRBJ2-3, with TRBD1 identical over 9 bases. Germline V gene sequence: CDR1 LGHNA, CDR2 YSLEER. The CDR3 has 15 amino acids. The J segment lost 6 bases and the V segment lost 2 bases, leaving 6 bases of the junction unmatched. CDR3 loop: CASSQLDRGTDTQYF. The CDR3 region has the DNA TGCGCCAGCAGCCAACTTGACAGGGGGACGGATACGCAGTATTTT.

Written as DNA, the CDR3 is TGTGCCAGCAGTTTCTATCGGGATTTCTACGAGCAGTACTTC. This translates into CASSFYRDFYEQYF. The V gene is TRBV28, the J gene TRBJ2-5, with D perhaps TRBD2 (5 bases). The J call may be mistaken, given a closer DNA end match to TRBJ2-7. The CDR3 is 14 residues long. Germline CDR1 MDHEN, CDR2 SYDVKM.

CDR3 in DNA: TGTGCCAGCAGCGGACGGACTTGGACAGATACGCAGTATTTT. Its protein is CASSGRTWTDTQYF. V gene TRBV9 combines with J gene TRBJ2-3, with D possibly TRBD2 on 5 matching bases. Trimming took 3 bases from V and 3 from J, leaving 11 bases between them. This CDR3 has 14 amino acids. The germline V gene encodes CDR1 SGDLS and CDR2 YYNGEE.

V gene TRBV27 combines with J gene TRBJ2-1; TRBD2 is a possible D gene (6 bases). Germline V lookup: CDR1 MNHEY, CDR2 SMNVEV (reference sequence). V lost 2 bases and J 4 bases, leaving 15 bases between the germline ends. The CDR3 spans 16 residues. The CDR3 spells CASSLLQGGGYNEQFF. The CDR3 DNA sequence: TGTGCCAGCAGTTTACTGCAGGGCGGAGGGTACAATGAGCAGTTCTTC.

V is TRBV19 and J is TRBJ1-1, with 9 positions matching TRBD1. The trim removed 10 bases at V and 3 bases at J, leaving 15 bases unmatched. Germline CDR1 is LNHDA and CDR2 is SQIVND (reference sequence). The CDR3 consists of 16 residues. The CDR3 loop reads CATRDRVNWFDTEAFF. DNA of the CDR3: TGTGCCACCCGGGACAGGGTAAATTGGTTTGACACTGAAGCTTTCTTT. Variable domain in full (rest from reference TRBV19 and TRBJ1-1): DGGITQSPKYLFRKEGQNVTLSCEQNLNHDAMYWYRQDPGQGLRLIYYSQIVNDFQKGDIAEGYSVSREKKESFPLTVTSAQKNPTAFYLCATRDRVNWFDTEAFFGQGTRLTVV.

In the case of this clone: This CDR3 is also generated by other DNA sequences in the sample. The chain has TRBV9 and TRBJ2-2; D gene ambiguous. V was trimmed by 0 bases and J by 5 bases, leaving 5 bases between them. The V gene's germline CDR1 is SGDLS and CDR2 YYNGEE. The CDR3 covers 13 residues. CDR3 residues: CASSVGGTGELFF. The CDR3, as DNA: TGTGCCAGCAGCGTAGGAGGTACCGGGGAGCTGTTTTTT.